These 16 T cell receptor beta chains share one sample of origin, sequenced in a study of blood T cell repertoires in COVID-19. The table came from immunoSEQ multiplex PCR; TCRdb's copy has only in-frame clones and leaves some out. The sample shows roughly 99,000 clones, roughly 78% of them seen only once. Sample: peripheral blood. The receptors shown here come from an elderly woman with active or convalescent COVID-19.

V and J are TRBV19 and TRBJ2-7, with TRBD2 matching 9 bases. This CDR3 has 15 residues. The germline V gene encodes CDR1 LNHDA and CDR2 SQIVND (reference sequence). Trimming took 2 bases from V and 5 from J; bases not matched to a gene: 7. CDR3 residues: CASSIFSGSGHEQYF. The CDR3 nucleotides are TGTGCCAGTAGTATATTTAGCGGGAGTGGACACGAGCAGTACTTC. The variable domain in full, completed from reference TRBV19 and TRBJ2-7, reads DGGITQSPKYLFRKEGQNVTLSCEQNLNHDAMYWYRQDPGQGLRLIYYSQIVNDFQKGDIAEGYSVSREKKESFPLTVTSAQKNPTAFYLCASSIFSGSGHEQYFGPGTRLTVT.

The genes are TRBV14 and TRBJ2-2; D is ambiguous. Germline-derived CDR1 and CDR2 are SGHDN and FVKESK. V lost 1 base and J 5 bases, leaving 8 bases between the germline ends. The CDR3 spans 14 residues. CDR3 loop: CASSQARLTGELFF. The CDR3 DNA sequence: TGTGCCAGCAGCCAAGCGCGGCTGACCGGGGAGCTGTTTTTT.

The rearrangement uses TRBV5-5 and TRBJ1-2; a weak D match, TRBD1 (6 bases). The CDR3 covers 15 residues. The germline gives CDR1 SGHKS, CDR2 YYEKEE (reference sequence). V lost 0 bases and J 1 base, leaving 10 bases between the germline ends. CDR3 in DNA: TGTGCCAGCAGCTTGGCTGGGGACAATAACTATGGCTACACCTTC. It is translated as CASSLAGDNNYGYTF.

V gene TRBV11-3 combines with J gene TRBJ2-3, with no clear D. The germline gives CDR1 SGHNT, CDR2 YENEEA. This CDR3 region has 15 residues. Trimming took 1 base from V and 1 from J, leaving 9 bases between them. DNA of the CDR3: TGTGCCAGCAGCTTAGGGGCCATCGGCACAGATACGCAGTATTTT. Its translation is CASSLGAIGTDTQYF.

This chain uses TRBV11-3 with TRBJ2-1; possible D gene TRBD1, 6 bases. The V end lost 2 bases, the J end lost 5 bases, and 16 bases lay between the germline ends. From germline, CDR1 is SGHNT and CDR2 YENEEA. The length of the CDR3 is 16 residues. The CDR3 DNA reads as TGTGCCAGCAGCTTACCCCAGGGGTTGGGGGACAATGAGCAGTTCTTC. Encoded protein: CASSLPQGLGDNEQFF.

V and J are TRBV28 and TRBJ1-1; D ambiguous. The CDR3 is 14 amino acids. The ends were cut back, 3 bases at V and 3 bases at J, with 11 bases in the middle. Germline V gives CDR1 MDHEN, CDR2 SYDVKM. The CDR3 bases are TGTGCCAGCAGTTTGTCGGGATCCCACACTGAAGCTTTCTTT. It specifies CASSLSGSHTEAFF.

The chain has TRBV15 and TRBJ2-2; D gene unclear. Germline CDR1 reads LNHNV; CDR2 reads YYDKDF (reference sequence). The CDR3 sequence is 13 residues long. Trimming took 3 bases from V and 2 from J, leaving 4 bases between them. CDR3 nucleotide sequence: TGTGCCACCAGCAGCCTAAACACCGGGGAGCTGTTTTTT. It specifies CATSSLNTGELFF.

V and J are TRBV6-5 and TRBJ1-1, with a possible D match to TRBD1 (5 bases). The CDR3 loop spans 15 amino acids. Per the germline V gene, CDR1 is MNHEY and CDR2 is SVGAGI. Trimming left V 6 bases short and J 7 bases short, with 21 bases between. CDR3 sequence: CASRPNRQHTVEAFF. In DNA form, the CDR3 reads TGTGCCAGCAGACCTAACAGACAGCACACAGTTGAAGCTTTCTTT.

This chain uses TRBV4-1 with TRBJ2-3; TRBD2 agrees at 14 bases. Germline V gives CDR1 MGHRA, CDR2 YSYEKL. The CDR3 spans 16 residues. The V and J ends lost 4 bases and 4 bases, in that order; junction bases with no gene match: 4. The CDR3 sequence: CASSLRTSGGSDTQYF. The CDR3 DNA sequence: TGCGCCAGCAGCCTACGGACTAGCGGGGGGTCAGATACGCAGTATTTT.

The J gene is TRBJ1-3, the V gene TRBV5-6; D might be TRBD1 (5 bases). With 6 bases removed from V and 0 bases from J, the gap between germline ends came to 19 bases. Per the germline V gene, CDR1 is SGHDT and CDR2 is YYEEEE. The CDR3 runs to 17 residues. The CDR3 bases are TGTGCCAGCACCCTGGGGGGAGTCGCGAGCTCTGGAAACACCATATATTTT. Translation: CASTLGGVASSGNTIYF.

The chain recombines TRBV15 with TRBJ1-1; D call uncertain. The CDR3 has 14 amino acids. Germline V gene sequence: CDR1 LNHNV, CDR2 YYDKDF (reference sequence). Trimming removed 1 base from V and 1 base from J, with 7 bases in between. The CDR3 DNA reads as TGTGCCACCAGCAGAGGAGGTAGGAACACTGAAGCTTTCTTT. Translation gives CATSRGGRNTEAFF.

CDR3 region: CASSLLGYEQYF. Here the CDR3 DNA reads TGTGCCAGCAGCTTACTAGGCTACGAGCAGTACTTC. V usage is TRBV7-9 and J usage is TRBJ2-7, with unresolved D. The CDR3 spans 12 residues. V lost 2 bases and J lost 3, with 5 bases in between. CDR1 SEHNR and CDR2 FQNEAQ come from the germline V gene (reference sequence). The full variable domain, completed using reference TRBV7-9 and TRBJ2-7, is DTGVSQNPRHKITKRGQNVTFRCDPISEHNRLYWYRQTLGQGPEFLTYFQNEAQLEKSRLLSDRFSAERPKGSFSTLEIQRTEQGDSAMYLCASSLLGYEQYFGPGTRLTVT.

This sequence joins TRBV5-1 and TRBJ2-5; D is possibly TRBD2 (6 bases). Trimming removed 3 bases at V and 7 bases at J, with 16 bases between. The CDR3 totals 14 residues. The V gene's germline CDR1 is SGHRS and CDR2 YFSETQ. The CDR3 region is CASSSGTALGTQYF. The CDR3, as DNA: TGCGCCAGCAGCTCCGGGACTGCGTTGGGGACCCAGTACTTC.

The genes are TRBV5-4 and TRBJ1-2; D call uncertain. Germline CDR1 SGHNT, CDR2 YYREEE (reference sequence). The CDR3 totals 14 residues. Trimming removed 2 bases at V and 5 bases at J, with 13 bases between. CDR3 loop: CASSLALGDYGYTF. Written as DNA, the CDR3 is TGTGCCAGCAGCTTAGCCCTGGGAGATTATGGCTACACCTTC.

V is TRBV5-1 and J is TRBJ2-3; tentatively, D is TRBD2 (7 bases). Trimming took off 4 bases at V and 3 bases at J, with 18 bases between the two ends. The CDR3 length is 16 residues. Germline V gives CDR1 SGHRS, CDR2 YFSETQ. The CDR3 loop reads CASSPRGGSSTDTQYF. CDR3 DNA: TGCGCCAGCAGCCCCAGGGGCGGGAGTTCGACAGATACGCAGTATTTT.

J is TRBJ1-6 and V is TRBV3-1 (or the pseudogene TRBV3-2), with unresolved D. CDR3 length: 20 amino acids. Germline assignment: CDR1 LGHDT and CDR2 YNNKEL (reference sequence). Trimming took 0 bases from V and 4 from J, leaving 22 bases between them. The CDR3 nucleotides read TGTGCCAGCAGCCAAGATCGTTCCTTCTATCCCTTTAGATATAATTCACCCCTCCACTTT. Its translation: CASSQDRSFYPFRYNSPLHF.